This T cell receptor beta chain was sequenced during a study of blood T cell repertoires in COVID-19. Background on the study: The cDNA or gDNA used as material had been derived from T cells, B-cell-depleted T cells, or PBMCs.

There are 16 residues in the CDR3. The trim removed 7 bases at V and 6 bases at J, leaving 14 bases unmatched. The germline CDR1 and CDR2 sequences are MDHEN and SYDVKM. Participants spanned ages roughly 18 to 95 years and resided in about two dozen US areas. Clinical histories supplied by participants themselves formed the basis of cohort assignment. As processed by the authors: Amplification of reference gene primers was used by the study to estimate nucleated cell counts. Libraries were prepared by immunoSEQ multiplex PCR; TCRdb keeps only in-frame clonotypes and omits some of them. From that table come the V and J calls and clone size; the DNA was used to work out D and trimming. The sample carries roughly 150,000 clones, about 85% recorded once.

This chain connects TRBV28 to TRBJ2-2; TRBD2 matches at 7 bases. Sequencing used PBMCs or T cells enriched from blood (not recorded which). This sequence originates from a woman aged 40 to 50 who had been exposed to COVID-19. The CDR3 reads CASTNAGTIEAGELFF. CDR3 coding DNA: TGTGCCAGCACTAATGCGGGGACTATTGAAGCCGGGGAGCTGTTTTTT.